The 24 T cell receptor beta chains in this list originate from one sample, sequenced in a study of blood T cell repertoires in COVID-19. Here immunoSEQ multiplex PCR was the method, and the copy in TCRdb shows in-frame clones only, minus some. The data hold over 150,000 clones, with roughly 87% observed a single time. Input material: peripheral blood. Receptors originate from a man between 18 and 35 years old who had recovered from COVID-19.

This sequence joins TRBV6-5 and TRBJ1-1; 7 nucleotides line up with TRBD1. This CDR3 has 16 amino acids. Germline-derived CDR1 and CDR2 are MNHEY and SVGAGI. V trimming: 0 bases; J trimming: 2 bases; junction bases outside the gene matches: 6. The CDR3 protein is CASSYSIAGGNTEAFF. DNA of the CDR3: TGTGCCAGCAGTTACTCGATAGCAGGGGGAAACACTGAAGCTTTCTTT.

The CDR3 loop is CASSWEDGLVGYTF. The CDR3 DNA follows: TGCGCCAGCAGCTGGGAGGACGGCCTCGTAGGCTACACCTTC. V gene TRBV5-1 combines with J gene TRBJ1-2; D ambiguous. This CDR3 has 14 residues. The V end was cut by 3 bases, the J end by 8 bases, with 17 bases between. Germline V lookup: CDR1 SGHRS, CDR2 YFSETQ. The full variable domain, rest sourced from reference TRBV5-1 and TRBJ1-2, is KAGVTQTPRYLIKTRGQQVTLSCSPISGHRSVSWYQQTPGQGLQFLFEYFSETQRNKGNFPGRFSGRQFSNSRSEMNVSTLELGDSALYLCASSWEDGLVGYTFGSGTRLTVV.

This clone has a single count. The rearrangement uses TRBV19 and TRBJ2-3; 7 bases align to TRBD1. This CDR3 region has 15 residues. Germline CDR1 reads LNHDA; CDR2 reads SQIVND (reference sequence). V was pared by 8 bases and J by 6 bases, with 14 bases of the junction left unmatched. The CDR3 sequence: CASSSGTVRRDTQYF. The DNA for the CDR3 is TGTGCCAGTTCCTCCGGGACAGTGCGTCGGGATACGCAGTATTTT. Drawing the rest from reference TRBV19 and TRBJ2-3, the complete variable domain is DGGITQSPKYLFRKEGQNVTLSCEQNLNHDAMYWYRQDPGQGLRLIYYSQIVNDFQKGDIAEGYSVSREKKESFPLTVTSAQKNPTAFYLCASSSGTVRRDTQYFGPGTRLTVL.

The gene calls are TRBV14 and TRBJ1-5; D remains unclear. Germline CDR1 and CDR2: SGHDN and FVKESK. Trimming removed 0 bases from V and 4 bases from J, with 4 bases in between. The CDR3 is 13 amino acids. DNA for the CDR3: TGTGCCAGCAGCCAAGATCGGAATCAGCCCCAGCATTTT. Its protein is CASSQDRNQPQHF. Based on the CDR3 plus reference TRBV14 and TRBJ1-5, the full variable domain is EAGVTQFPSHSVIEKGQTVTLRCDPISGHDNLYWYRRVMGKEIKFLLHFVKESKQDESGMPNNRFLAERTGGTYSTLKVQPAELEDSGVYFCASSQDRNQPQHFGDGTRLSIL.

V and J are TRBV28 and TRBJ1-3; possibly TRBD1 for D (5 bases). Trimming stripped 8 bases from V and 1 base from J, with 15 bases between. This CDR3 spans 15 amino acids. Germline assignment: CDR1 MDHEN and CDR2 SYDVKM. The CDR3 loop reads CASRPGPASGNTIYF. The CDR3 DNA reads TGTGCCAGCCGCCCAGGGCCGGCGTCTGGAAACACCATATATTTT.

The chain employs TRBV12-3 or TRBV12-4 and TRBJ2-7; TRBD1 might be the D (5 bases). Deletions cut 5 bases from V and 2 bases from J, with 10 bases between. The CDR3 runs to 13 residues. CDR3 in amino acids: CASSTGATYEQYF. The CDR3 nucleotides read TGTGCCAGCAGTACTGGGGCTACCTACGAGCAGTACTTC.

In regard to this clone: The same CDR3 can be traced to other DNA sequences in this sample. This rearrangement joins TRBV4-3 to TRBJ2-7; D gene unclear. CDR1 and CDR2 (germline): LGHNA, YSLEER. The length of the CDR3 is 13 residues. Trimming stripped 0 bases from V and 2 bases from J, with 5 bases between. The DNA for the CDR3 is TGCGCCAGCAGCCAAGATCAGACCTACGAGCAGTACTTC. It is translated as CASSQDQTYEQYF.

This rearrangement joins TRBV7-9 to TRBJ2-1; D is uncertain. The CDR3 extends over 15 amino acids. From germline, CDR1 is SEHNR and CDR2 FQNEAQ (reference sequence). Deletions cut 5 bases from V and 3 bases from J, with 14 bases between. The CDR3, as DNA: TGTGCCAGCAGCCGTTCCGCCAGTCTCTACAATGAGCAGTTCTTC. Encoded protein: CASSRSASLYNEQFF. The entire variable domain, with the rest obtained from reference TRBV7-9 and TRBJ2-1, is as follows: DTGVSQNPRHKITKRGQNVTFRCDPISEHNRLYWYRQTLGQGPEFLTYFQNEAQLEKSRLLSDRFSAERPKGSFSTLEIQRTEQGDSAMYLCASSRSASLYNEQFFGPGTRLTVL.

This chain connects TRBV7-9 to TRBJ2-1; the D is unclear. In germline, CDR1 is SEHNR, CDR2 FQNEAQ (reference sequence). V was clipped by 5 bases and J by 0 bases, with 11 bases between them. The CDR3 extends over 15 amino acids. The CDR3: CASSPQAISYNEQFF. DNA of the CDR3: TGTGCCAGCAGCCCCCAGGCGATCTCCTACAATGAGCAGTTCTTC.

V and J are TRBV4-1 and TRBJ1-2, with D possibly matching TRBD1 (6 bases). The CDR3 runs to 16 residues. From germline, CDR1 is MGHRA and CDR2 YSYEKL. V lost 0 bases and J lost 7, with 18 bases in between. The DNA for the CDR3 is TGCGCCAGCAGCCAAGATCCAGCGACAGGAATACTTGGCTACACCTTC. Residues: CASSQDPATGILGYTF.

This clone was counted once. The V gene is TRBV10-3, the J gene TRBJ2-3, with TRBD2 identical over 15 bases. The V segment lost 6 bases and the J segment 6 bases; nucleotides outside the gene matches: 1. This CDR3 has 14 amino acids. In germline, CDR1 is ENHRY, CDR2 SYGVKD. In DNA, the CDR3 is TGTGCCATCAGAGGACTAGCGGGAGGGGATACGCAGTATTTT. Protein product: CAIRGLAGGDTQYF.

The V call is TRBV28, the J call TRBJ1-2; weak D call: TRBD1 (5 bases). CDR1 and CDR2 (germline): MDHEN, SYDVKM. With 1 base removed from V and 4 bases from J, the gap between germline ends came to 13 bases. The CDR3 has 15 residues. The CDR3 region is CASSLSGTGGYGYTF. Here the CDR3 DNA reads TGTGCCAGCAGTTTATCCGGGACGGGGGGCTATGGCTACACCTTC.

The V and J genes are TRBV28 and TRBJ1-2; D remains ambiguous. Germline CDR1 MDHEN, CDR2 SYDVKM. Trimming removed 5 bases at V and 5 bases at J, with 9 bases between. The CDR3 spans 12 residues. The CDR3 DNA follows: TGTGCCAGCAGTACTTATCCTTATGGCTACACCTTC. Protein: CASSTYPYGYTF.

This chain connects TRBV7-2 to TRBJ2-1, with 8 bases that match TRBD2. Trimming removed 5 bases from V and 0 bases from J; junction bases left unmatched: 3. The CDR3 covers 15 residues. From germline, CDR1 is SGHTA and CDR2 FQGNSA. This CDR3 is CASSLSGVSYNEQFF. The CDR3 region has the DNA TGTGCCAGCAGCCTTAGCGGGGTCTCCTACAATGAGCAGTTCTTC.

In this sample, this clone turned up a few times. V gene TRBV10-1 combines with J gene TRBJ2-3; D perhaps matches TRBD2 (5 bases). Deletions cut 5 bases from V and 4 bases from J, with 22 bases between. Germline V gene lookup returns CDR1 WNHNN and CDR2 SYGVQD (reference sequence). The CDR3 has 17 residues. In DNA form, the CDR3 reads TGCGCCAGCAGTCCTAGTCCAACTAGAGGGTTCCCAGATACGCAGTATTTT. It specifies CASSPSPTRGFPDTQYF.

The J gene is TRBJ2-3, the V gene TRBV7-3; perhaps TRBD2 as D (5 bases). The CDR3 is made up of 16 amino acids. Germline CDR1 and CDR2: SGHTA and FQGTGA. Trimming removed 3 bases from V and 2 bases from J, with 15 bases in between. The CDR3 reads CASSFGSVQPTDTQYF. DNA of the CDR3: TGTGCCAGCAGCTTCGGTAGCGTGCAACCCACAGATACGCAGTATTTT.

The V and J genes are TRBV5-5 and TRBJ1-1; perhaps TRBD1 as D (5 bases). V lost 3 bases and J 1 base, leaving 16 bases between the germline ends. This CDR3 spans 16 amino acids. In germline, CDR1 is SGHKS, CDR2 YYEKEE (reference sequence). The CDR3 nucleotides read TGTGCCAGCAGCTCTCAACCGGGACTGAAGAACACTGAAGCTTTCTTT. Encoded protein: CASSSQPGLKNTEAFF.

This clone was seen once. V is TRBV7-3 and J is TRBJ2-3; 9 nucleotides match TRBD1. J gave up 4 bases and V 5 bases, and 10 bases lay outside the gene matches. The CDR3 has 16 residues. Germline V gene sequence: CDR1 SGHTA, CDR2 FQGTGA. CDR3: CASSAPGTGWADTQYF. As DNA, the CDR3 is TGTGCCAGCAGCGCCCCAGGGACAGGGTGGGCAGATACGCAGTATTTT.

V and J are TRBV4-3 and TRBJ2-2; 11 bases are shared with TRBD2. The CDR3 is made up of 17 amino acids. The V gene end was trimmed by 4 bases and the J gene end by 4 bases; junction bases not matched to a gene: 8. Germline CDR1 and CDR2: LGHNA and YSLEER. In DNA, the CDR3 is TGCGCCAGCAGCCCGAACTTCGGACTAGCGGGCACCGGGGAGCTGTTTTTT. It encodes CASSPNFGLAGTGELFF.

V usage is TRBV30 and J usage is TRBJ2-1, with 11 bases matching TRBD1. This CDR3 has 14 amino acids. The germline CDR1 and CDR2 sequences are GTSNPN and SVGIG (reference sequence). V dropped 5 bases and J dropped 6; count of bases not matched to a gene: 6. The CDR3 bases are TGTGCCTGGGAGATTGGGACAGGGGGCAATGAGCAGTTCTTC. Translated, it gives CAWEIGTGGNEQFF.

In the case of this clone: This specimen includes other DNA sequences encoding the same CDR3. The rearrangement links TRBV5-1 to TRBJ1-2, with D possibly TRBD1 on 5 matching bases. This CDR3 is built from 13 residues. The V gene lost 3 bases and the J gene lost 4 bases, with 10 bases spanning the gap. CDR1 is SGHRS, CDR2 YFSETQ, per germline. The CDR3 loop is CASSYYQGYGYTF. CDR3 DNA sequence: TGCGCCAGCAGCTATTATCAGGGCTATGGCTACACCTTC.

Comment on this clone: Other DNA sequences within the sample encode an identical CDR3. The chain has TRBV19 and TRBJ2-1, with D unclear. In germline, CDR1 is LNHDA, CDR2 SQIVND (reference sequence). This CDR3 contains 13 residues. V lost 6 bases to trimming and J lost 0 bases, with 6 bases between them. CDR3 loop: CASSASSYNEQFF. The CDR3 DNA is TGTGCCAGTAGCGCTAGCTCCTACAATGAGCAGTTCTTC.

This clone was observed once. The chain couples TRBV6-2 or TRBV6-3 to TRBJ2-7; TRBD2 aligns across 8 bases. The length of the CDR3 is 14 residues. The germline V gene has CDR1 MNHEY and CDR2 SVGEGT. V lost 4 bases, J lost 5 bases, and 7 bases stayed unmatched. The CDR3 coding sequence is TGTGCCAGCAGTTTAGCGGGACCTCCCAACGAGCAGTACTTC. As protein: CASSLAGPPNEQYF.

The CDR3 loop reads CASSQSTGTGGFYNSPLHF. CDR3 in DNA: TGCGCCAGCAGCCAATCAACCGGGACAGGGGGTTTCTATAATTCACCCCTCCACTTT. The chain has TRBV4-3 and TRBJ1-6; TRBD1 matches at 11 bases. Unmatched junction bases numbered 9, after V lost 2 bases and J lost 3 bases. The germline V gene has CDR1 LGHNA and CDR2 YSLEER. CDR3 length: 19 amino acids.